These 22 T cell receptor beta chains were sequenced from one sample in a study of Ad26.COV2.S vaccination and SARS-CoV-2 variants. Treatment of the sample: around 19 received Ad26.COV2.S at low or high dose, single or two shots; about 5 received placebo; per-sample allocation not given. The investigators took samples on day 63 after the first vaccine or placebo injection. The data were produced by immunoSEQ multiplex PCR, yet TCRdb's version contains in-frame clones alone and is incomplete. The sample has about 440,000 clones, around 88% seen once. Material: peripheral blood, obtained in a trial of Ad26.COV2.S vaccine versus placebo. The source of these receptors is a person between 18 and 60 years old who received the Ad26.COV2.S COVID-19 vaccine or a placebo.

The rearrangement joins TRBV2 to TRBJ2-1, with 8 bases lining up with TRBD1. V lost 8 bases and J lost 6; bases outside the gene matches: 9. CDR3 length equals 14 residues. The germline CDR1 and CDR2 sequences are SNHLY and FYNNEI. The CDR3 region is CASRWQGALNEQFF. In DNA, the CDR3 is TGTGCCAGCCGGTGGCAGGGGGCGCTCAATGAGCAGTTCTTC.

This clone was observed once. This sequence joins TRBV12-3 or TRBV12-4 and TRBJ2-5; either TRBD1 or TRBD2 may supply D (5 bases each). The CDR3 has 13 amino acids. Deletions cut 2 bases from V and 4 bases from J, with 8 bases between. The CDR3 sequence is CASSLIGGETQYF. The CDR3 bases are TGTGCCAGCAGTTTAATTGGGGGAGAGACCCAGTACTTC.

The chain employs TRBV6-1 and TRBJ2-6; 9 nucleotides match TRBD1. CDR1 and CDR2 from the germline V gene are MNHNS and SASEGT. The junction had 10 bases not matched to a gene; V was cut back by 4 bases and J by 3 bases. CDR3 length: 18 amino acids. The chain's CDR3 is CASSVFVTGGSGANVLTF. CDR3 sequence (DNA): TGTGCCAGCAGTGTATTTGTGACAGGGGGAAGTGGGGCCAACGTCCTGACTTTC.

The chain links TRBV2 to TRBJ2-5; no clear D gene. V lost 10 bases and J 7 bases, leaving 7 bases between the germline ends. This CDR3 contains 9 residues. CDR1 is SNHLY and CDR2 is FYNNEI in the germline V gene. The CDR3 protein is CATGGTQYF. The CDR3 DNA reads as TGTGCCACGGGCGGGACCCAGTACTTC.

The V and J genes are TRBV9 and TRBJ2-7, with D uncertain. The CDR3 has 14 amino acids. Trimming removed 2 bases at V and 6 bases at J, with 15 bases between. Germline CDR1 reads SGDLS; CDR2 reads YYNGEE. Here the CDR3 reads CASSVRPDTGEQYF. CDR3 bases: TGTGCCAGCAGCGTTAGACCAGATACGGGCGAGCAGTACTTC.

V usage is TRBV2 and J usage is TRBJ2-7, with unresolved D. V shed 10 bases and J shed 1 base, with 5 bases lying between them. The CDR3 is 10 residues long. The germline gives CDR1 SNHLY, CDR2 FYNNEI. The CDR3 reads CATKSYEQYF. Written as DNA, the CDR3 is TGTGCCACCAAGTCCTACGAGCAGTACTTC.

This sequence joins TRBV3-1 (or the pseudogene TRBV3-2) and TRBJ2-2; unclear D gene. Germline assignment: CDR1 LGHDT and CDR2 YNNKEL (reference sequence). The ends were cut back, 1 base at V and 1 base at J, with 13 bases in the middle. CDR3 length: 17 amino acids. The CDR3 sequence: CASSQARPDGNTGELFF. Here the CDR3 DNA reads TGTGCCAGCAGCCAAGCCCGGCCGGACGGGAACACCGGGGAGCTGTTTTTT.

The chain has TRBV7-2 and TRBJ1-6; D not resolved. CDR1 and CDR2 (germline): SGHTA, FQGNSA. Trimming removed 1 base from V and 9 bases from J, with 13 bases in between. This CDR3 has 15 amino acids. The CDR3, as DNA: TGTGCCAGCAGCTTAGATAGATTACAGCGTTCACCCCTCCACTTT. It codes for CASSLDRLQRSPLHF.

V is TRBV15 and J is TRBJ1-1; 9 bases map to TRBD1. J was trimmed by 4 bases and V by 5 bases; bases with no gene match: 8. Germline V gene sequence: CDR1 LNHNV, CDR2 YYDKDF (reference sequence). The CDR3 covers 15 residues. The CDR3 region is CATSPDRGGSTEAFF. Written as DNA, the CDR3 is TGTGCCACCAGCCCGGACAGGGGAGGAAGCACTGAAGCTTTCTTT. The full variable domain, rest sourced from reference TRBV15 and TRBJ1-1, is DAMVIQNPRYQVTQFGKPVTLSCSQTLNHNVMYWYQQKSSQAPKLLFHYYDKDFNNEADTPDNFQSRRPNTSFCFLDIRSPGLGDTAMYLCATSPDRGGSTEAFFGQGTRLTVV.

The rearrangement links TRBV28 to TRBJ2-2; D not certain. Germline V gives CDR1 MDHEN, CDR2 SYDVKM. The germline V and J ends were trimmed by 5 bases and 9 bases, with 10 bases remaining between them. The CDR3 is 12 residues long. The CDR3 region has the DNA TGTGCCAGCAGTCTATCTAGGTGGGAGCTGTTTTTT. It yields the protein CASSLSRWELFF.

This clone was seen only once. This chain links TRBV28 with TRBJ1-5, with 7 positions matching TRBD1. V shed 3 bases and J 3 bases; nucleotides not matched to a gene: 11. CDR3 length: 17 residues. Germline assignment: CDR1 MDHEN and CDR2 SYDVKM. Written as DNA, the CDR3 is TGTGCCAGCAGTTTGACGTCAGGACAGGTCAACAATCAGCCCCAGCATTTT. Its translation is CASSLTSGQVNNQPQHF.

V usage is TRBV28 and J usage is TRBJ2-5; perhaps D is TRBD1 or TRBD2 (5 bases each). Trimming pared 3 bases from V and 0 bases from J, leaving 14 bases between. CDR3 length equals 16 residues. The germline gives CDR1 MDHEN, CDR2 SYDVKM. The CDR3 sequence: CASSFWQRGNQETQYF. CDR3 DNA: TGTGCCAGCAGTTTCTGGCAGAGGGGAAACCAAGAGACCCAGTACTTC.

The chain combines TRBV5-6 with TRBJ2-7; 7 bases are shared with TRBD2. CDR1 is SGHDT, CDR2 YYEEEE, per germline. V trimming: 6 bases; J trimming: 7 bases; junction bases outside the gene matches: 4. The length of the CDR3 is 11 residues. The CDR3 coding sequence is TGTGCCAGCAACCTCGGGGGGGAGCAGTACTTC. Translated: CASNLGGEQYF.

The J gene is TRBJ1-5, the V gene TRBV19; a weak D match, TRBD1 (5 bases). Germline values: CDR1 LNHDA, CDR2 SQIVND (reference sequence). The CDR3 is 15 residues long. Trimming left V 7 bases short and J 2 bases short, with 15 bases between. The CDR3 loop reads CASKPQGTGNQPQHF. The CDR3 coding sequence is TGTGCCAGTAAACCCCAAGGGACGGGCAATCAGCCCCAGCATTTT.

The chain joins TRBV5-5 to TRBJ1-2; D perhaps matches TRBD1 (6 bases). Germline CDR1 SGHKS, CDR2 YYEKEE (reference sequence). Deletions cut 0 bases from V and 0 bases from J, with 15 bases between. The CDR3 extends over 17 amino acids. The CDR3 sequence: CASSLEPGVITNYGYTF. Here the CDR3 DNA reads TGTGCCAGCAGCTTGGAGCCAGGGGTCATAACTAACTATGGCTACACCTTC.

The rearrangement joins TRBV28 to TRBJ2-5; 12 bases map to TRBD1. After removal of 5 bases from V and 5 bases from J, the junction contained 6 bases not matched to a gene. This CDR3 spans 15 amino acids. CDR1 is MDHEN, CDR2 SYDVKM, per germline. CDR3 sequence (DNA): TGTGCCAGCAGTGTTGGGACAGGGGGCGCGGAGACCCAGTACTTC. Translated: CASSVGTGGAETQYF.

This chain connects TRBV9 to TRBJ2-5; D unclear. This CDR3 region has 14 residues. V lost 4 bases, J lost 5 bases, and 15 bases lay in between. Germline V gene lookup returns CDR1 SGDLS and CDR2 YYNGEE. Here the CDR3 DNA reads TGTGCCAGCAGCCCACAGTATCGATCGGAGACCCAGTACTTC. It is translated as CASSPQYRSETQYF. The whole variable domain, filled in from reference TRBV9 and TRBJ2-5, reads DSGVTQTPKHLITATGQRVTLRCSPRSGDLSVYWYQQSLDQGLQFLIQYYNGEERAKGNILERFSAQQFPDLHSELNLSSLELGDSALYFCASSPQYRSETQYFGPGTRLLVL.

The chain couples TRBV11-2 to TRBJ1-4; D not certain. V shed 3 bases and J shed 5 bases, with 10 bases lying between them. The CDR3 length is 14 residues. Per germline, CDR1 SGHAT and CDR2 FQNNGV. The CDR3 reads CASSFPGLNEKLFF. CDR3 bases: TGTGCCAGCAGCTTTCCGGGATTAAATGAAAAACTGTTTTTT.

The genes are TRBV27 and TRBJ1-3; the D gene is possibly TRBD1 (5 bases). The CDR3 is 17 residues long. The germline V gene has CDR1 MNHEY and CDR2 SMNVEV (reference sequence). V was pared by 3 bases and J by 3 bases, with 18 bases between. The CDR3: CASSLRGIGRYGNTIYF. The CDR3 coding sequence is TGTGCCAGCAGTTTGAGGGGTATAGGGAGATATGGAAACACCATATATTTT.

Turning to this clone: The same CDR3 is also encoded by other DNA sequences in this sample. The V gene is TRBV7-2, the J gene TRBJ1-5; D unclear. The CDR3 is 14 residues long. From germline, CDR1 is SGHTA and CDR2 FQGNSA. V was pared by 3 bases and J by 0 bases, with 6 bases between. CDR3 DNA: TGTGCCAGCAGCTTCTGGGGTAGCAATCAGCCCCAGCATTTT. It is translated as CASSFWGSNQPQHF.

CDR3 region: CSAGLGLNEQYF. The DNA of the CDR3 is TGCAGCGCAGGACTAGGGTTAAACGAGCAGTACTTC. The chain recombines TRBV29-1 with TRBJ2-7, with TRBD2 matching over 7 bases. The CDR3 runs to 12 residues. J lost 5 bases, V lost 7 bases, and 8 bases had no gene match. Germline values: CDR1 SQVTM, CDR2 ANQGSEA.

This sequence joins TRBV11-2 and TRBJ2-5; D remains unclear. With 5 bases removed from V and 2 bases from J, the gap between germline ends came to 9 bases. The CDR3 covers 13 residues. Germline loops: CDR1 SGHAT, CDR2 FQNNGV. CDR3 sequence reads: CASSETPQETQYF. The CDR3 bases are TGTGCCAGCAGCGAGACCCCACAAGAGACCCAGTACTTC.